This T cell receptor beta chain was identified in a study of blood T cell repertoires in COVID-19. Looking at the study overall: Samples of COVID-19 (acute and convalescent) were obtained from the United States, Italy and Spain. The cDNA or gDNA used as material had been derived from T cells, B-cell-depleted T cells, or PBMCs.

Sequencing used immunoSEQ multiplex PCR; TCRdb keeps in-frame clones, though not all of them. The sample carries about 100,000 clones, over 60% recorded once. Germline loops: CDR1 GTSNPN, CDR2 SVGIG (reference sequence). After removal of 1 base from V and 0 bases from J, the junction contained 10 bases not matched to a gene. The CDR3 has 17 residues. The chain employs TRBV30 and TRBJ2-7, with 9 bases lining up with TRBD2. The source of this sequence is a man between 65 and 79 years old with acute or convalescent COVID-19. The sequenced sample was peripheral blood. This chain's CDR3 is CAWSGGGGAQNSYEQYF. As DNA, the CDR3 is TGTGCCTGGAGTGGGGGCGGGGGGGCCCAAAACTCCTACGAGCAGTACTTC.